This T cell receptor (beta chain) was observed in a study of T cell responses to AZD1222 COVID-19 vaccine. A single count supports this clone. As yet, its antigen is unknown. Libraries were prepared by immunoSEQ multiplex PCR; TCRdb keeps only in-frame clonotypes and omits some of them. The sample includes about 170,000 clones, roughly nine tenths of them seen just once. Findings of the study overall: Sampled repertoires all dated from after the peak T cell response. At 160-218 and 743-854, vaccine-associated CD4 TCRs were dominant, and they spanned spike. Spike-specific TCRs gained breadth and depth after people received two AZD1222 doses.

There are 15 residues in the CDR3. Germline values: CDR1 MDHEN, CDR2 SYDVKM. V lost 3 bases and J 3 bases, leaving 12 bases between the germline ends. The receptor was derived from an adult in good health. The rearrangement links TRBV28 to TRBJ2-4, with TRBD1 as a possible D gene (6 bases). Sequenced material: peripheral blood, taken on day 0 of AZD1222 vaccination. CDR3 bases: TGTGCCAGCAGTTTTCTTACCAGGGGCAAAAACATTCAGTACTTC. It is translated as CASSFLTRGKNIQYF.